The clone carrying this T cell receptor (beta chain) turned up a few times. What it binds is unknown. These data are taken from a study of beta chain features in type 1 diabetes. The CDR3 has 15 amino acids. V lost 9 bases to trimming and J lost 1 base; unmatched junction nucleotides: 8. Per germline, CDR1 LNHDA and CDR2 SQIVND (reference sequence). Study results and limitations: At VDJ recombination sites, type 1 diabetes patients had fewer insertions and more deleted nucleotides. The analysis here could not establish whether HLA type shapes TCRB rearrangement. For Type 1 diabetes patients, all four CD4+ subsets carried TCRB CDR3s that were moderately but significantly shorter.

Expressed TCRB transcripts were sequenced, since all the RNA that had been isolated was reverse transcribed. Repertoires were generated with immunoSEQ multiplex PCR, while TCRdb's copy carries only in-frame clones and drops some. The data show some 370,000 clones, 8% to 10% seen once. This TCR derives from a man aged 25 to 40 with type 1 diabetes. The genes are TRBV19 and TRBJ2-2; 7 nucleotides match TRBD2. The sequenced sample was central memory CD4+ T cells from blood. The CDR3 here is CASHAASGNTGELFF. Written as DNA, the CDR3 is TGTGCCAGCCACGCGGCTAGCGGGAACACCGGGGAGCTGTTTTTT.